The 8 T cell receptor beta chains given below trace back to one sample, sequenced in a study of blood T cell repertoires in COVID-19. Using immunoSEQ multiplex PCR, the repertoire was profiled, and TCRdb retains in-frame clones only, with some absent. The sample gives roughly 80,000 clones, 88% of which show up once; 4% to 5.5% is in the top ten. Specimen: peripheral blood. The receptors come from a woman of 80 years or more with acute or convalescent COVID-19.

This rearrangement joins TRBV10-3 to TRBJ1-1, with 9 bases aligning to TRBD1. In germline, CDR1 is ENHRY, CDR2 SYGVKD. The CDR3 is made up of 15 amino acids. V trimming: 2 bases; J trimming: 4 bases; junction bases outside the gene matches: 5. The CDR3 region has the DNA TGTGCCATCAGTGAGATGGGGACAGGGAGCACTGAAGCTTTCTTT. Translation gives CAISEMGTGSTEAFF.

The chain couples TRBV19 to TRBJ2-5; TRBD1 aligns across 8 bases. V lost 4 bases, J lost 7 bases, and 11 bases stayed unmatched. The germline CDR1 and CDR2 sequences are LNHDA and SQIVND (reference sequence). This CDR3 has 15 residues. CDR3 nucleotide sequence: TGTGCCAGTAGTAAGGAAACAGGGGGTCAGGGGACCCAGTACTTC. This gives the protein CASSKETGGQGTQYF.

V is TRBV5-1 and J is TRBJ1-1; no clear D. Germline lookup yields CDR1 SGHRS and CDR2 YFSETQ. Trimming cost V 0 bases and J 0 bases, with 9 bases left between them. The CDR3 extends over 15 amino acids. CDR3 amino acids: CASSLESVMNTEAFF. CDR3 nucleotide sequence: TGCGCCAGCAGCTTGGAGAGCGTCATGAACACTGAAGCTTTCTTT.

This clone has a single count. J is TRBJ1-5 and V is TRBV7-9; a weak D match, TRBD1 (6 bases). The CDR3 spans 14 residues. The ends were cut back, 4 bases at V and 3 bases at J, with 10 bases in the middle. Germline V lookup: CDR1 SEHNR, CDR2 FQNEAQ (reference sequence). This CDR3 reads CASSSGQPNQPQHF. In nucleotides, the CDR3 is TGTGCCAGCAGCTCAGGACAGCCCAATCAGCCCCAGCATTTT.

The V call is TRBV15, the J call TRBJ2-7, with 7 bases fitting TRBD2. CDR1 is LNHNV, CDR2 YYDKDF, per germline (reference sequence). Losses at the gene ends were 2 bases for V and 1 base for J; bases not matched to a gene: 20. The CDR3 has 20 residues. DNA for the CDR3: TGTGCCACCAGCAGATACCCCTATGGGGGAGGGCCCGCTGCATCCTACGAGCAGTACTTC. Encoded protein: CATSRYPYGGGPAASYEQYF. Complete variable domain (other parts from reference TRBV15 and TRBJ2-7): DAMVIQNPRYQVTQFGKPVTLSCSQTLNHNVMYWYQQKSSQAPKLLFHYYDKDFNNEADTPDNFQSRRPNTSFCFLDIRSPGLGDTAMYLCATSRYPYGGGPAASYEQYFGPGTRLTVT.

The chain combines TRBV19 with TRBJ1-1; 7 positions match TRBD1. The V gene's germline CDR1 is LNHDA and CDR2 SQIVND (reference sequence). This CDR3 comprises 12 residues. V lost 9 bases, J lost 7 bases, and 8 bases stayed unmatched. CDR3 bases: TGTGCCAGCCTCTCCGACAGGGTTGAAGCTTTCTTT. Translating it yields CASLSDRVEAFF.

V gene TRBV7-9 combines with J gene TRBJ1-1; D perhaps matches TRBD1 (5 bases). CDR3 length: 12 residues. Trimming stripped 7 bases from V and 0 bases from J, with 6 bases between. From germline, CDR1 is SEHNR and CDR2 FQNEAQ (reference sequence). The CDR3 bases are TGTGCCAGCATGACAGTGAACACTGAAGCTTTCTTT. Encoded protein: CASMTVNTEAFF.

V and J are TRBV7-9 and TRBJ1-2; possible D gene TRBD1, 5 bases. V lost 2 bases and J lost 8, with 15 bases in between. Germline V CDR1 and CDR2: SEHNR, FQNEAQ (reference sequence). The CDR3 sequence is 14 residues long. Written as DNA, the CDR3 is TGTGCCAGCAGCTTACAGGCAGGGTTCGGCGGCTACACCTTC. Translation: CASSLQAGFGGYTF.